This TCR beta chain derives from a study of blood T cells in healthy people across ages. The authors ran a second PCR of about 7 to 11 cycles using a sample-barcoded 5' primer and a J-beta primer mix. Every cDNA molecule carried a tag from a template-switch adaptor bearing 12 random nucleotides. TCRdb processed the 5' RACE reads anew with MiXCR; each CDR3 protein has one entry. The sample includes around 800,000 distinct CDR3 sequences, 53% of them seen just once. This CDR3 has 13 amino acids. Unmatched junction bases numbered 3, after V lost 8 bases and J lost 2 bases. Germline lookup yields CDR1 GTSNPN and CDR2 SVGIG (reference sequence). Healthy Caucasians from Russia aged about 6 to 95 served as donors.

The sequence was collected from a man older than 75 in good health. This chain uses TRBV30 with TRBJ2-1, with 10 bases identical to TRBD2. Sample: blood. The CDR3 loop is CAATSGAYNEQFF. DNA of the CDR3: TGTGCCGCCACTAGCGGGGCCTACAATGAGCAGTTCTTC.